Listed below are T cell receptor beta chains from one sample, sequenced in a study of T cell responses to AZD1222 COVID-19 vaccine. The repertoire was sequenced with immunoSEQ multiplex PCR; TCRdb's copy has only in-frame clones and lacks some. The table includes more than 140,000 clones, about 93% detected once. Sequencing used peripheral blood, obtained on day 0 of AZD1222 vaccination. The receptors come from an adult in good health. The CDR3 runs from the conserved cysteine through the conserved F or W. D genes are given only for firm matches. Only some rows state a clone size, as once, few, many or a class for expanded clones.

j_call | d_call | clone_size | v_call | cdr3_nt | cdr3_aa
TRBJ1-5 | TRBD1 | - | TRBV19 | TGTGCCAGCGGGACAGGGTACGGGCAGCCCCAGCATTTT | CASGTGYGQPQHF
TRBJ2-5 | TRBD2 | - | TRBV9 | TGTGCCAGCAGCCCTCACCTTGGGGGGGTCGGGACCCAGTACTTC | CASSPHLGGVGTQYF
TRBJ2-4 | - | - | TRBV28 | TGTGCCAGCAGCCCTCAAACCAAAAACATTCAGTACTTC | CASSPQTKNIQYF
TRBJ2-5 | TRBD1 | - | TRBV11-2 | TGTGCCAGCAGCCCAGGGGGTGGGTTCCTGGAGACCCAGTACTTC | CASSPGGGFLETQYF
TRBJ2-2 | TRBD2 | - | TRBV28 | TGTGCCAGCAGCCAACTAGCGGCGAACACCGGGGAGCTGTTTTTT | CASSQLAANTGELFF
TRBJ2-1 | TRBD2 | - | TRBV4-3 | TGCGCCAGCAGCCAGGGGGTGGGACTAGGGGGTGAGCAGTTCTTC | CASSQGVGLGGEQFF
TRBJ1-4 | - | - | TRBV6-5 | TGTGCCAGCAGTTACTCGCAGGGCGCAACTAATGAAAAACTGTTTTTT | CASSYSQGATNEKLFF
TRBJ2-1 | TRBD2 | once | TRBV10-1 | TGCGCCAGCGGCGGGAGCGTATACAATGAGCAGTTCTTC | CASGGSVYNEQFF
TRBJ1-3 | TRBD1 | - | TRBV28 | TGTGCCAGCAGTTTATGGACAGGGAGGCACACCATATATTTT | CASSLWTGRHTIYF
TRBJ2-5 | TRBD1 | - | TRBV4-3 | TGCGCCAGCAGCCAAGATGGACAGGGAATGAAGACCCAGTACTTC | CASSQDGQGMKTQYF
TRBJ1-1 | - | - | TRBV6-5 | TGTGCCAGCAGTTACACAGGCCAAGGGGGGACTGAAGCTTTCTTT | CASSYTGQGGTEAFF
TRBJ2-7 | - | - | TRBV5-1 | TGCGCCAGCAGCTTCGGACAAGCCTACGAGCAGTACTTC | CASSFGQAYEQYF
TRBJ2-7 | - | - | TRBV7-2 | TGTGCCAGCAGCTTAACAGGGTTTGGGTACGAGCAGTACTTC | CASSLTGFGYEQYF
TRBJ2-1 | TRBD1 | - | TRBV2 | TGTGCCAGCACCGAGGTCTGGACAGGGAAGGGCAATGAGCAGTTCTTC | CASTEVWTGKGNEQFF
TRBJ1-6 | TRBD1 | - | TRBV28 | TGTGCCAGCAGTCCCGGGACAGTTAATTCACCCCTCCACTTT | CASSPGTVNSPLHF
TRBJ2-3 | TRBD2 | once | TRBV6-6 | TGTGCCAGCAGCCCTCTGACTAGCGGGAGGGCAGATACGCAGTATTTT | CASSPLTSGRADTQYF
TRBJ2-6 | TRBD1 | - | TRBV6-5 | TGTGCCAGCAGCCAGGACAGGGCTGGGGCCAACGTCCTGACTTTC | CASSQDRAGANVLTF
TRBJ1-5 | TRBD1 | - | TRBV28 | TGTGCCAGCAGTCCCCGGGGACAGGGAGGGAATCAGCCCCAGCATTTT | CASSPRGQGGNQPQHF
TRBJ1-1 | - | - | TRBV19 | TGTGCCAGTACCGGGAGGTATGGGGGGAACACTGAAGCTTTCTTT | CASTGRYGGNTEAFF
TRBJ1-4 | - | - | TRBV25-1 | TGTGCCAGCAGTGGGGACCCAGCTAATGAAAAACTGTTTTTT | CASSGDPANEKLFF
TRBJ2-1 | TRBD2 | - | TRBV15 | TGTGCCACCAGAAGAGGACTAGCGGGGCACAATGAGCAGTTCTTC | CATRRGLAGHNEQFF
TRBJ1-1 | TRBD1 | - | TRBV6-5 | TGTGCCAGCAGTTACGGGGACAGAAAATGGAACACTGAAGCTTTCTTT | CASSYGDRKWNTEAFF
TRBJ2-6 | - | - | TRBV19 | TGTGCCAGTAGTAGGTCCTCCCGGTCCGGGGCTGGGGCCAACGTCCTGACTTTC | CASSRSSRSGAGANVLTF
TRBJ1-3 | TRBD1 | - | TRBV7-2 | TGTGCCAGCAGCCCCATGGACAGGCTCTCTGGAAACACCATATATTTT | CASSPMDRLSGNTIYF
TRBJ2-3 | - | - | TRBV21-1 | TGTGCCAGCAGTCAAGGGAGGGAGCGAACAGATACGCAGTATTTT | CASSQGRERTDTQYF
TRBJ2-4 | - | - | TRBV7-2 | TGTGCCAGCAGTCAATGGGGGGATAACATTCAGTACTTC | CASSQWGDNIQYF
TRBJ2-1 | - | - | TRBV2 | TGTGCCAGCAGTGGGACCGCCCGAGGGTCCTACAATGAGCAGTTCTTC | CASSGTARGSYNEQFF
TRBJ2-1 | - | - | TRBV7-8 | TGTGCCAGCAGCTCAGAGGGGGTCCAGCAGTTCTTC | CASSSEGVQQFF
TRBJ1-2 | TRBD1 | - | TRBV18 | TGTGCCAGCTCACCCTCGACAGGGGATCTTTATGGCTACACCTTC | CASSPSTGDLYGYTF
TRBJ2-5 | - | - | TRBV11-2 | TGTGCCAGCAGCCTCGGACAACCGGGAGAGACCCAGTACTTC | CASSLGQPGETQYF
TRBJ2-6 | TRBD2 | - | TRBV7-3 | TGTGCCAGCAGCCCCGTGGCGGGAGTGCGCTCTGGGGCCAACGTCCTGACTTTC | CASSPVAGVRSGANVLTF
TRBJ2-2 | TRBD1 | - | TRBV5-1 | TGCGCCAGCAACCTCCAGGGGGACACCGGGGAGCTGTTTTTT | CASNLQGDTGELFF
TRBJ2-5 | TRBD2 | once | TRBV29-1 | TGCAGCGTTGAGGGACTAGCGGGAGGGGAATGGGAGACCCAGTACTTC | CSVEGLAGGEWETQYF
TRBJ2-1 | TRBD2 | once | TRBV27 | TGTGCCAGCAGTTACTCTTCATCTAGCGGGGATCAGTTCTTC | CASSYSSSSGDQFF
TRBJ2-7 | - | - | TRBV5-4 | TGTGCCAGCAGCTTGGACCTTATATCCTACGAGCAGTACTTC | CASSLDLISYEQYF
TRBJ2-5 | - | - | TRBV5-6 | TGTGCCAGCAGCTTGGGGGATCCCCCCCGGGGAGAGACCCAGTACTTC | CASSLGDPPRGETQYF
TRBJ2-1 | - | - | TRBV28 | TGTGCCAGCAGTTTGCGCAATGAGCAGTTCTTC | CASSLRNEQFF
TRBJ2-2 | - | - | TRBV28 | TGTGCCAGCAGTCCGGACAGTCCGAACACCGGGGAGCTGTTTTTT | CASSPDSPNTGELFF
TRBJ2-6 | - | - | TRBV6-2/TRBV6-3 | TGTGCCAGCAGTTACTTAAGCTCTGGGGCCAACGTCCTGACTTTC | CASSYLSSGANVLTF
TRBJ2-7 | TRBD2 | many | TRBV3-1/TRBV3-2 | TGTGCCAGCAGCCAAGGACTAGCGGGAGGCTTCAGCTCCTACGAGCAGTACTTC | CASSQGLAGGFSSYEQYF
TRBJ2-1 | TRBD2 | - | TRBV7-9 | TGTGCCAGCAGCTTAGTGAGCGGGAGAGGGGATGAGCAGTTCTTC | CASSLVSGRGDEQFF
TRBJ1-6 | - | - | TRBV7-9 | TGTGCCAGCAGCTCCCGGCAGGGTCCGAATTCACCCCTCCACTTT | CASSSRQGPNSPLHF
TRBJ2-7 | - | few | TRBV3-1/TRBV3-2 | TGTGCCAGCAGCCAAGGTGTAGCGGTTTCCTACGAGCAGTACTTC | CASSQGVAVSYEQYF
TRBJ1-4 | - | - | TRBV9 | TGTGCCAGCAGCGGGCGACGGGCTGCAACTAATGAAAAACTGTTTTTT | CASSGRRAATNEKLFF
TRBJ1-6 | TRBD1 | - | TRBV7-9 | TGTGCCAGCAGCCCGCCGGGACAGGGACGTTCACCCCTCCACTTT | CASSPPGQGRSPLHF
TRBJ1-2 | TRBD1 | - | TRBV27 | TGTGCCAGCAGTTTTTCAGGGGGCAGTGGCTACACCTTC | CASSFSGGSGYTF
TRBJ2-3 | - | - | TRBV27 | TGTGCCAGCAGTTCCTCCCTCGGGAGAAGCACAGATACGCAGTATTTT | CASSSSLGRSTDTQYF
TRBJ1-2 | - | - | TRBV19 | TGTGCCAGTAGTATGGGACGAGCTAACTATGGCTACACCTTC | CASSMGRANYGYTF
TRBJ2-7 | - | - | TRBV5-5 | TGTGCCAGCAGCGCGCCCTACCTTGGACAGTACGAGCAGTACTTC | CASSAPYLGQYEQYF
TRBJ2-5 | - | - | TRBV5-4 | TGTGCCAGCAGCTACCCGGGACAAGGATGGTTGGGAGAGACCCAGTACTTC | CASSYPGQGWLGETQYF
TRBJ2-7 | TRBD2 | - | TRBV5-1 | TGCGCCAGCAGCTCCGCCCCGGGACTAGCGGCCTACGAGCAGTACTTC | CASSSAPGLAAYEQYF
TRBJ1-1 | - | - | TRBV18 | TGTGCCAGCTCCTTGCGAGGTATCACTGAAGCTTTCTTT | CASSLRGITEAFF